A selection of T cell receptor beta chains follows, all from one sample in a study of response to subunit inactivated influenza vaccine. One entry per CDR3 protein, called by TCRdb with MiXCR from the RT-PCR reads. This table has 500,000 to 650,000 distinct CDR3 sequences, around 8% appearing once. Sequences were derived from PBMCs from blood, sampled 23 to 25 months after vaccination. The receptors were sampled from a man aged 50-75 years who received an inactivated influenza vaccine. CDR3s include the opening cysteine and the closing phenylalanine or tryptophan. Each record gives: V gene, clone size, J gene, D gene, CDR3 DNA, CDR3 protein. A D gene is named only where the DNA matches it firmly. Clone size, where shown, is once, few, many, or a class for clones that have expanded.

v_gene: TRBV9
abundance: .
j_gene: TRBJ2-2
d_gene: .
CDR3nt: TGTGCCAGCAGCGGCCAACACACGACGAACACCGGGGAGCTGTTTTTT
CDR3aa: CASSGQHTTNTGELFF

v_gene: TRBV29-1
abundance: few
j_gene: TRBJ2-5
d_gene: .
CDR3nt: TGCAGCGTGCGGTTAATGGAGACCCAGTACTTC
CDR3aa: CSVRLMETQYF

v_gene: TRBV4-1
abundance: few
j_gene: TRBJ1-3
d_gene: .
CDR3nt: TGCGCCAGCAGCCCCTCCCACCTTCTTCGGCTCTCTGGAAACACCATATATTTT
CDR3aa: CASSPSHLLRLSGNTIYF

v_gene: TRBV6-6
abundance: many
j_gene: TRBJ1-2
d_gene: .
CDR3nt: TGTGCCAGCAGCGAACGGAGGCTCGATGGCTACACCTTC
CDR3aa: CASSERRLDGYTF

v_gene: TRBV4-2
abundance: many
j_gene: TRBJ2-1
d_gene: .
CDR3nt: TGTGCCAGCAGCCAAGATAGGACTATCAGGGACAATGAGCAGTTCTTC
CDR3aa: CASSQDRTIRDNEQFF

v_gene: TRBV18
abundance: .
j_gene: TRBJ2-5
d_gene: .
CDR3nt: TGTGCCAGCTCACCACCTTTGGAAGAGACCCAGTACTTC
CDR3aa: CASSPPLEETQYF

v_gene: TRBV19
abundance: .
j_gene: TRBJ1-2
d_gene: .
CDR3nt: TGTGCCAGTGACGGCAGGGACTATGGCTACACCTTC
CDR3aa: CASDGRDYGYTF

v_gene: TRBV7-2
abundance: .
j_gene: TRBJ2-7
d_gene: TRBD1
CDR3nt: TGTGCCAGCAGCGCGGACCGGGACAGGGGAGCCTACGAGCAGTACTTC
CDR3aa: CASSADRDRGAYEQYF

v_gene: TRBV6-2/TRBV6-3
abundance: few
j_gene: TRBJ2-7
d_gene: TRBD2
CDR3nt: TGTGCCAGCAGTCGCTCGACTAGCGGGAGTTCCCACGAGCAGTACTTC
CDR3aa: CASSRSTSGSSHEQYF

v_gene: TRBV9
abundance: .
j_gene: TRBJ2-1
d_gene: .
CDR3nt: TGTGCCAGCAGCACCGGGAGTGAGCAGTTCTTC
CDR3aa: CASSTGSEQFF

v_gene: TRBV20-1
abundance: many
j_gene: TRBJ2-3
d_gene: TRBD2
CDR3nt: TGCAGTGCTTACCGCGTTAGCGGGGCGCCAGATACGCAGTATTTT
CDR3aa: CSAYRVSGAPDTQYF

v_gene: TRBV10-3
abundance: .
j_gene: TRBJ1-4
d_gene: .
CDR3nt: TGTGCCATCAGCTCTGGGGGACGAATGGGGATAGGGGAAAAACTGTTTTTT
CDR3aa: CAISSGGRMGIGEKLFF

v_gene: TRBV29-1
abundance: few
j_gene: TRBJ2-5
d_gene: TRBD1
CDR3nt: TGCAGCGTTGGCGTCAGGGGGCTAGAGACCCAGTACTTC
CDR3aa: CSVGVRGLETQYF

v_gene: TRBV20-1
abundance: many
j_gene: TRBJ2-7
d_gene: TRBD2
CDR3nt: TGCAGTGCTAGACCTAGCGGGCTCCGTAGCGAGCAGTACTTC
CDR3aa: CSARPSGLRSEQYF

v_gene: TRBV29-1
abundance: many
j_gene: TRBJ2-1
d_gene: .
CDR3nt: TGCAGCGGTGGACAGAAGTACAATGAGCAGTTCTTC
CDR3aa: CSGGQKYNEQFF

v_gene: TRBV20-1
abundance: .
j_gene: TRBJ1-1
d_gene: .
CDR3nt: TGCAGTGCTAGAGATGGGCAGGCCTATGAAGCTTTCTTT
CDR3aa: CSARDGQAYEAFF

v_gene: TRBV25-1
abundance: many
j_gene: TRBJ1-4
d_gene: TRBD1
CDR3nt: TGTGCCAGCAGTGAATGGGGGACAGGGTTTGGAACTAATGAAAAACTGTTTTTT
CDR3aa: CASSEWGTGFGTNEKLFF

v_gene: TRBV24-1
abundance: .
j_gene: TRBJ2-2
d_gene: .
CDR3nt: TGTGCCACCAGTGATCCGGGACGAGCGAACACCGGGGAGCTGTTTTTT
CDR3aa: CATSDPGRANTGELFF

v_gene: TRBV3-1
abundance: .
j_gene: TRBJ1-2
d_gene: .
CDR3nt: TGTGCCAGCAGCCAAGTAATGTCAGCGATCTATGGCTACACCTTC
CDR3aa: CASSQVMSAIYGYTF

v_gene: TRBV9
abundance: many
j_gene: TRBJ2-3
d_gene: TRBD2
CDR3nt: TGTGCCAGCAGCGCTAGCGGTTTGGACACAGATACGCAGTATTTT
CDR3aa: CASSASGLDTDTQYF

v_gene: TRBV4-3
abundance: many
j_gene: TRBJ2-5
d_gene: .
CDR3nt: TGCGCCAGCAGCCAAGATAAGCAACAAGAGACCCAGTACTTC
CDR3aa: CASSQDKQQETQYF

v_gene: TRBV5-1
abundance: few
j_gene: TRBJ1-1
d_gene: .
CDR3nt: TGCGCCAGCAGCCGATGGACGGACACTGAAGCTTTCTTT
CDR3aa: CASSRWTDTEAFF

v_gene: TRBV12-3/TRBV12-4
abundance: .
j_gene: TRBJ1-1
d_gene: .
CDR3nt: TGTGCCAGTGGGGCAGGGAGGGGCACTGAAGCTTTCTTT
CDR3aa: CASGAGRGTEAFF

v_gene: TRBV29-1
abundance: few
j_gene: TRBJ2-2
d_gene: TRBD2
CDR3nt: TGCAGCGTGATGGTACTAGCGGGCTATACCGGGGAGCTGTTTTTT
CDR3aa: CSVMVLAGYTGELFF

v_gene: TRBV28
abundance: .
j_gene: TRBJ2-1
d_gene: .
CDR3nt: TGTGCCAGCAGTTTATCCGCCGGGACATACCTCTACAATGAGCAGTTCTTC
CDR3aa: CASSLSAGTYLYNEQFF

v_gene: TRBV11-2
abundance: many
j_gene: TRBJ2-7
d_gene: .
CDR3nt: TGTGCCAGCAGCTCCTTAAAACACCCCTACGAGCAGTACTTC
CDR3aa: CASSSLKHPYEQYF

v_gene: TRBV6-1
abundance: few
j_gene: TRBJ1-4
d_gene: .
CDR3nt: TGTGCCAGCAGACTGTCCCAACCTAATGAAAAACTGTTTTTT
CDR3aa: CASRLSQPNEKLFF

v_gene: TRBV4-2
abundance: many
j_gene: TRBJ1-5
d_gene: TRBD1
CDR3nt: TGTGCCAGCAGCCCGACAGGGTTCAATCAGCCCCAGCATTTT
CDR3aa: CASSPTGFNQPQHF

v_gene: TRBV28
abundance: few
j_gene: TRBJ2-1
d_gene: .
CDR3nt: TGTGCCAGCAGTGTCCCGGGACCCTACAATGAGCAGTTCTTC
CDR3aa: CASSVPGPYNEQFF

v_gene: TRBV5-6
abundance: few
j_gene: TRBJ2-3
d_gene: TRBD2
CDR3nt: TGTGCCAGCAGCCAACTAGCGGGGGCCTTCACAGATACGCAGTATTTT
CDR3aa: CASSQLAGAFTDTQYF

v_gene: TRBV28
abundance: .
j_gene: TRBJ1-2
d_gene: .
CDR3nt: TGTGCCAGCAGTCCACAACAGGCTCTATACAAGGGCTACACCTTC
CDR3aa: CASSPQQALYKGYTF

v_gene: TRBV10-3
abundance: .
j_gene: TRBJ1-1
d_gene: TRBD1
CDR3nt: TGTGCCATCAGGGGGACAGGGCGAGAATGGAGTTCTGAAGCTTTCTTT
CDR3aa: CAIRGTGREWSSEAFF

v_gene: TRBV5-1
abundance: many
j_gene: TRBJ2-1
d_gene: TRBD1
CDR3nt: TGCGCCAGCAGCTTGGTACAGGGGAGAAGTGAGCAGTTCTTC
CDR3aa: CASSLVQGRSEQFF

v_gene: TRBV20-1
abundance: .
j_gene: TRBJ2-7
d_gene: TRBD2
CDR3nt: TGCAGTGCTAGAGATCAAACTAGCGGAACCTACGAGCAGTACTTC
CDR3aa: CSARDQTSGTYEQYF

v_gene: TRBV5-1
abundance: many
j_gene: TRBJ2-5
d_gene: .
CDR3nt: TGCGCCAGCGCTAAATCGGGGGCAGAGACCCAGTACTTC
CDR3aa: CASAKSGAETQYF

v_gene: TRBV5-1
abundance: many
j_gene: TRBJ2-2
d_gene: TRBD2
CDR3nt: TGCGCCAGCAGCTTGGTGGTAGCGGGGGCCCACACCGGGGAGCTGTTTTTT
CDR3aa: CASSLVVAGAHTGELFF

v_gene: TRBV7-6
abundance: once
j_gene: TRBJ2-1
d_gene: .
CDR3nt: TGTGCCAGCAGCTTAGAGGGAGAAACCTACAATGAGCAGTTCTTC
CDR3aa: CASSLEGETYNEQFF

v_gene: TRBV11-3
abundance: few
j_gene: TRBJ1-6
d_gene: .
CDR3nt: TGTGCCAGCAGCTCCGGACAAATTAATTCACCCCTCCACTTT
CDR3aa: CASSSGQINSPLHF

v_gene: TRBV7-2
abundance: many
j_gene: TRBJ1-1
d_gene: TRBD1
CDR3nt: TGTGCCAGCAGCCCGACAGGGGAGAGGAACACTGAAGCTTTCTTT
CDR3aa: CASSPTGERNTEAFF

v_gene: TRBV20-1
abundance: .
j_gene: TRBJ2-2
d_gene: .
CDR3nt: TGCAGTGCTAGTAACGGGGGTGGGACCGGGGAGCTGTTTTTT
CDR3aa: CSASNGGGTGELFF

v_gene: TRBV28
abundance: few
j_gene: TRBJ1-1
d_gene: .
CDR3nt: TGTGCCAGCAGACTATTCACTGAAGCTTTCTTT
CDR3aa: CASRLFTEAFF

v_gene: TRBV6-1
abundance: many
j_gene: TRBJ2-1
d_gene: TRBD2
CDR3nt: TGTGCCAGCAGCCCAAACCTAGCGGGGGACCGGTACAATGAGCAGTTCTTC
CDR3aa: CASSPNLAGDRYNEQFF

v_gene: TRBV20-1
abundance: many
j_gene: TRBJ1-3
d_gene: TRBD1
CDR3nt: TGCAGTGCAGTCGGACAGGGACTAAGCTCTGGAAACACCATATATTTT
CDR3aa: CSAVGQGLSSGNTIYF

v_gene: TRBV28
abundance: few
j_gene: TRBJ1-1
d_gene: .
CDR3nt: TGTGCCAGCAGTTCGGCAGGCTCGAACACTGAAGCTTTCTTT
CDR3aa: CASSSAGSNTEAFF

v_gene: TRBV4-2
abundance: .
j_gene: TRBJ2-5
d_gene: TRBD2
CDR3nt: TGTGCCAGCAGCCAAGGAGGAACTAGCGGGAGCACAGAGACCCAGTACTTC
CDR3aa: CASSQGGTSGSTETQYF

v_gene: TRBV6-1
abundance: .
j_gene: TRBJ2-2
d_gene: TRBD1
CDR3nt: TGTGCCAGCAGGGAAGCGACAGGGTTCTCAACCGGGGAGCTGTTTTTT
CDR3aa: CASREATGFSTGELFF

v_gene: TRBV2
abundance: many
j_gene: TRBJ2-7
d_gene: TRBD2
CDR3nt: TGTGCCAGCAGTGGACTAGCGGGGCTCTACGAGCAGTACTTC
CDR3aa: CASSGLAGLYEQYF

v_gene: TRBV27
abundance: .
j_gene: TRBJ2-4
d_gene: .
CDR3nt: TGTGCCAGCAGTTTGGGCACACTCCCCAACATTCAGTACTTC
CDR3aa: CASSLGTLPNIQYF

v_gene: TRBV20-1
abundance: .
j_gene: TRBJ2-7
d_gene: .
CDR3nt: TGCAGTGCTAGGAACCTTAGATCGTACGAGCAGTACTTC
CDR3aa: CSARNLRSYEQYF

v_gene: TRBV21-1
abundance: few
j_gene: TRBJ1-1
d_gene: .
CDR3nt: TGTGCCAGCAGCCACGGGACAGGGGGCGGGGGCACTGAAGCTTTCTTT
CDR3aa: CASSHGTGGGGTEAFF

v_gene: TRBV29-1
abundance: many
j_gene: TRBJ2-1
d_gene: TRBD1
CDR3nt: TGCAGCGTTACTCAGGTGGACAGGAGCTACAATGAGCAGTTCTTC
CDR3aa: CSVTQVDRSYNEQFF

v_gene: TRBV20-1
abundance: .
j_gene: TRBJ2-3
d_gene: .
CDR3nt: TGCACCAAACCCGGACAGACTAGCACAGATACGCAGTATTTT
CDR3aa: CTKPGQTSTDTQYF

v_gene: TRBV12-3/TRBV12-4
abundance: many
j_gene: TRBJ1-2
d_gene: .
CDR3nt: TGTGCCAGCAGTAGAGAGTGGGCGAACTATGGCTACACCTTC
CDR3aa: CASSREWANYGYTF

v_gene: TRBV7-9
abundance: many
j_gene: TRBJ2-1
d_gene: .
CDR3nt: TGTGCCAGCAGCGCCGGGACCCGCTCCAATGAGCAGTTCTTC
CDR3aa: CASSAGTRSNEQFF

v_gene: TRBV5-1
abundance: many
j_gene: TRBJ2-1
d_gene: TRBD1
CDR3nt: TGCGCCAGCAGCTTGGCAGGACAGGGGGCATCGGATGAGCAGTTCTTC
CDR3aa: CASSLAGQGASDEQFF

v_gene: TRBV11-2
abundance: few
j_gene: TRBJ2-1
d_gene: .
CDR3nt: TGTGCCAGCAGCTCCCGACTAGTACGCAATGAGCAGTTCTTC
CDR3aa: CASSSRLVRNEQFF

v_gene: TRBV9
abundance: many
j_gene: TRBJ1-2
d_gene: TRBD1
CDR3nt: TGTGCCAGCAGCGTGGGGACAGGCACTATTGGCTACACCTTC
CDR3aa: CASSVGTGTIGYTF

v_gene: TRBV20-1
abundance: few
j_gene: TRBJ2-7
d_gene: TRBD1
CDR3nt: TGCAGTGGAAGAGGGACAGGGACCTACGAGCAGTACTTC
CDR3aa: CSGRGTGTYEQYF

v_gene: TRBV5-5
abundance: .
j_gene: TRBJ2-4
d_gene: .
CDR3nt: TGTGCCAGCAGCTTATCCTCTCCGGGGCTAAGAGCCAAAAACATTCAGTACTTC
CDR3aa: CASSLSSPGLRAKNIQYF